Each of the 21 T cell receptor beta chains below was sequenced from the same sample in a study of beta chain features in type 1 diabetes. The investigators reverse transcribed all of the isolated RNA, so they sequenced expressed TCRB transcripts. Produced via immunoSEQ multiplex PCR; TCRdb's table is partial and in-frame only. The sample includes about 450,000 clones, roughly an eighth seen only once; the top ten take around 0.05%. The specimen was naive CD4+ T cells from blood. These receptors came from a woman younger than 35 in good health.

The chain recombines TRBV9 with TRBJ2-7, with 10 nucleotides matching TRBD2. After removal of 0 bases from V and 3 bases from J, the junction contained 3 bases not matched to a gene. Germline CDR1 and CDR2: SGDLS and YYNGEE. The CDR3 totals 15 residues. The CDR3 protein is CASSVGGLAVYEQYF. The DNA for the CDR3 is TGTGCCAGCAGCGTAGGAGGACTAGCGGTCTACGAGCAGTACTTC.

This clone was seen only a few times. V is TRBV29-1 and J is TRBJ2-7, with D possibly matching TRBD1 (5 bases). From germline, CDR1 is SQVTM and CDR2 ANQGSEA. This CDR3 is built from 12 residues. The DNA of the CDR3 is TGCAGCGTTCAAGACAGTACCTACGAGCAGTACGTC. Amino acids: CSVQDSTYEQYV.

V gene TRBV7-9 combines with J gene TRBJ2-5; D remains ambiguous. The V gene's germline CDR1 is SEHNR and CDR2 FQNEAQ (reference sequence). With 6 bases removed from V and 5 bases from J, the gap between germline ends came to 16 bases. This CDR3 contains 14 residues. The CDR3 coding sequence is TGTGCCAGCAGTTACCGGACCGAAGGGGAGACCCAGTACTTC. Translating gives CASSYRTEGETQYF.

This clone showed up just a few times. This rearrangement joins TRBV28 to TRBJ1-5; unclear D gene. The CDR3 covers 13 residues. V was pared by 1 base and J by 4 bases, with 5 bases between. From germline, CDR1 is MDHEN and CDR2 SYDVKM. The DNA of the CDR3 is TGTGCCAGCAGTTTATTAGGGAATCAGCCCCAGCATTTT. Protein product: CASSLLGNQPQHF.

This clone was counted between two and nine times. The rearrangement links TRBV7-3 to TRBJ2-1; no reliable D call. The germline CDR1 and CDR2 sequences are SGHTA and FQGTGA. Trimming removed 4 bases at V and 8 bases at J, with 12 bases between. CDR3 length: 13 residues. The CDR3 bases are TGTGCCAGCAGCTCAGACCTTACCCATGAGCAGTTCTTC. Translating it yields CASSSDLTHEQFF.

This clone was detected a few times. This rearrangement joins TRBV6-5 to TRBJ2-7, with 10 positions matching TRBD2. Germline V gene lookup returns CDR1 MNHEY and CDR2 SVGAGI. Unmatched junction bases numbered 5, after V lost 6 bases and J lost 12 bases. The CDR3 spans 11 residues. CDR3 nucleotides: TGTGCCAGCAGGTCCGGGACTAGCGTGTACGTC. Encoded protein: CASRSGTSVYV.

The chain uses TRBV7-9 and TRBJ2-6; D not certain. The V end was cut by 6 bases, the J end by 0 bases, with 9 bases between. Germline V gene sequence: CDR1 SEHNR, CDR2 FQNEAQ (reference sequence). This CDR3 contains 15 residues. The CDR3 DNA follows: TGTGCCAGCAGGCCAAAGAGCTCTGGGGCCAACGTCCTGACTTTC. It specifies CASRPKSSGANVLTF.

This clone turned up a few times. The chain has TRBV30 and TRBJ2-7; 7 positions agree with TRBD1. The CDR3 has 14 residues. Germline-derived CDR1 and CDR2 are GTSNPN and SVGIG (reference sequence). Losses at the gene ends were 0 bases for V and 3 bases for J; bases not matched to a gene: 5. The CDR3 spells CAWSVLGQFYEQYF. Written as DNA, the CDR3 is TGTGCCTGGAGTGTACTGGGACAGTTCTACGAGCAGTACTTC.

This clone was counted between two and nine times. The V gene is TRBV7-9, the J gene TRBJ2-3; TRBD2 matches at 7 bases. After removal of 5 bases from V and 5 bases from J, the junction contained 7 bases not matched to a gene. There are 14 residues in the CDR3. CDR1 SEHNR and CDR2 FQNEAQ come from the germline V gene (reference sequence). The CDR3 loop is CASSKSGVVDTQYF. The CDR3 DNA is TGTGCCAGCAGCAAAAGCGGGGTAGTAGATACGCAGTATTTT.

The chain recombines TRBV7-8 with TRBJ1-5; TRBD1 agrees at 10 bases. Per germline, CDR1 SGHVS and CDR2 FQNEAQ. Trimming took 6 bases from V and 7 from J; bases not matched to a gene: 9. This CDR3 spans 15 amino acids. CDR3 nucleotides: TGTGCCAGCAGTTACCAGACAGGGGGCGGACAGCCCCAGCATTTT. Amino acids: CASSYQTGGGQPQHF.

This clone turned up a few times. The CDR3 nucleotides read TGCAGCGTTCCGGGGGGGCAGGGTGTTTTGGTGAATGAGCAGTTCTTC. Its protein product is CSVPGGQGVLVNEQFF. The V call is TRBV29-1, the J call TRBJ2-1, with 8 bases fitting TRBD2. This CDR3 is 16 amino acids long. Germline V gene lookup returns CDR1 SQVTM and CDR2 ANQGSEA. V lost 5 bases to trimming and J lost 7 bases; unmatched junction nucleotides: 16.

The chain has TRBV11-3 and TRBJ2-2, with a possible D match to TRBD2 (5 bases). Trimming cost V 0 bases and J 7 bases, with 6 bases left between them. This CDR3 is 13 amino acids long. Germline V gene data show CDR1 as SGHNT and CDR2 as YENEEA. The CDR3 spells CASSLDAGGELFF. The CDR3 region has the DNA TGTGCCAGCAGCTTAGATGCGGGCGGGGAGCTGTTTTTT.

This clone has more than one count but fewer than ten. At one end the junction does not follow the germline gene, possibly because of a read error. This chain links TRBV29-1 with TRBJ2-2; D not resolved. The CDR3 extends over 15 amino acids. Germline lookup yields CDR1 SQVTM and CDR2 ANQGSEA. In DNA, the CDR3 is TGCCGCGTTGGCCAGGTGCCCTCGGCCACCGGGGAGCTGTTTTTT. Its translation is CRVGQVPSATGELFF.

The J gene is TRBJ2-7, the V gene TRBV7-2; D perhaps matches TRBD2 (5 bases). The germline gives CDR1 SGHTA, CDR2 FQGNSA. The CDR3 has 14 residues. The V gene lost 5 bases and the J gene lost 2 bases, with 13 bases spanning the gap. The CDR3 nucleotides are TGTGCCAGCAGCCTTGTTTCCGGGACCTACGAGCAGTACTTC. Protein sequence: CASSLVSGTYEQYF.

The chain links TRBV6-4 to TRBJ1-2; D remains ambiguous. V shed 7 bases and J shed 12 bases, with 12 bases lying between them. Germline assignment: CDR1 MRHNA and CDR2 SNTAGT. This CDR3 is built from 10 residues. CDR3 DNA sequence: TGTGCCAGCAAAGAGGTCGGAGACACCTTC. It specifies CASKEVGDTF.

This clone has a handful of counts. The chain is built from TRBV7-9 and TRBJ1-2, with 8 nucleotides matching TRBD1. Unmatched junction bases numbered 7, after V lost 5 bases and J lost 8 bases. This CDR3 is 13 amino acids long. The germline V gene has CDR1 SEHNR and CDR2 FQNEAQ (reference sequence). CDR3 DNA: TGTGCCAGCAGCCCTCTGGACAGGGTCGGCTACACCTTC. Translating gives CASSPLDRVGYTF.

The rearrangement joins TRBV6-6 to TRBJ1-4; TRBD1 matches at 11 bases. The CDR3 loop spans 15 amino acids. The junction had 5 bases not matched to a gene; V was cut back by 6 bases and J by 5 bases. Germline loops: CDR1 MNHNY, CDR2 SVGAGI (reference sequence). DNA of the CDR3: TGTGCCAGCAGCCCGGACAGGGGGCGGAATGAAAAACTGTTTTTT. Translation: CASSPDRGRNEKLFF.

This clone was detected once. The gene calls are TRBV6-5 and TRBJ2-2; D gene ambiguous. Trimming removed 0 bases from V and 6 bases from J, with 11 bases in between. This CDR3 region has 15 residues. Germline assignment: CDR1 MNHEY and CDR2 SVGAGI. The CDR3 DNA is TGTGCCAGCAGTTACTCGACCGCACCTTCCGGGGAGCTGTTTTTT. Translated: CASSYSTAPSGELFF.

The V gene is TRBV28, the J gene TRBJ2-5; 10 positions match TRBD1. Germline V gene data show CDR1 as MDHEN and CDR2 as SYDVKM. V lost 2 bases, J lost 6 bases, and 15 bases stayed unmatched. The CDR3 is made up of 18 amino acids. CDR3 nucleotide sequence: TGTGCCAGCAGTTTAATGGGCGGCAGGACAGGGGGTCTAAAGACCCAGTACTTC. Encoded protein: CASSLMGGRTGGLKTQYF. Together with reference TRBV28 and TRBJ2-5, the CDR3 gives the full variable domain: DVKVTQSSRYLVKRTGEKVFLECVQDMDHENMFWYRQDPGLGLRLIYFSYDVKMKEKGDIPEGYSVSREKKERFSLILESASTNQTSMYLCASSLMGGRTGGLKTQYFGPGTRLLVL.

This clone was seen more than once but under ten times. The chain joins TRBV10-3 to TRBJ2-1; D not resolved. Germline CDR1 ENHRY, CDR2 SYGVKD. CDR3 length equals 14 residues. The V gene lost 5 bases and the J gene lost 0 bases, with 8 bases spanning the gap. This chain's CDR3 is CAISFASSYNEQFF. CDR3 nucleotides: TGTGCCATCAGTTTTGCCAGCTCCTACAATGAGCAGTTCTTC.

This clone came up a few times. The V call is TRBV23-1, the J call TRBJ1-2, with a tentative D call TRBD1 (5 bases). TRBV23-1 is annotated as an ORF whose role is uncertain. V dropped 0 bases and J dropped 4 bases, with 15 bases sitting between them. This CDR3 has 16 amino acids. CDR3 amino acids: CASSQSHEGRVYGYTF. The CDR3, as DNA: TGCGCCAGCAGTCAATCGCACGAGGGGAGGGTCTATGGCTACACCTTC.